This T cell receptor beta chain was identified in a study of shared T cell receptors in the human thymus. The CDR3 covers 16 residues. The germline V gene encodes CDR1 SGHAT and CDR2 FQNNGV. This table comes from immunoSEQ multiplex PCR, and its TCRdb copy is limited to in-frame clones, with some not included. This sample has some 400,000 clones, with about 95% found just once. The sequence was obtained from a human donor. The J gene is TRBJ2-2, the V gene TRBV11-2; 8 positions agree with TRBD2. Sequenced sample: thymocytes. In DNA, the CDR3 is TGTGCGACCGGGGGGGGCCTACTCGCGAACACCGGGGAGCTGTTTTTT. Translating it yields CATGGGLLANTGELFF.